This T cell receptor (beta chain) was retrieved from a study of spatial heterogeneity in lung cancer. Study context: Unique TCR and UMI combinations averaged more than ten appearances each in raw reads.

TCRdb reprocessed the 5' RACE reads via MiXCR and lists one record per CDR3 protein. The sample holds fewer than 15,000 distinct CDR3 sequences, about 3.2% seen once. CDR1 is MNHEY, CDR2 SVGAGI, per germline. The CDR3 is made up of 18 amino acids. V was clipped by 2 bases and J by 0 bases; unmatched bases: 5. In its sample, this clonotype was seen many times. What it binds is not known. Overall study results and limits: Mutation counts in tumors were tracked by counts of expanded intratumoral alpha and beta TCRs. Quantities of ubiquitous and regional expanded TCRs paralleled ubiquitous and regional nonsynonymous mutations, respectively.

As for time point: sample taken at primary tumor resection. Samples were donated by 72 untreated early-stage non-small cell lung cancer patients. This TCR was sampled from a male donor with early-stage non-small cell lung cancer. V gene TRBV6-5 combines with J gene TRBJ2-6, with TRBD1 identical over 9 bases. The specimen was lung tumor tissue, collected at surgery. The CDR3 is CASSYTGGRNSGANVLTF. CDR3 in DNA: TGTGCCAGCAGTTACACAGGGGGCAGGAACTCTGGGGCCAACGTCCTGACTTTC.